This T cell receptor beta chain was observed in a study of OX40 agonist ivuxolimab in advanced cancers. Study-wide background: Ivuxolimab is an agonistic anti-OX40 (CD134) antibody, and patients were treated with it.

The trim removed 5 bases at V and 7 bases at J, leaving 5 bases unmatched. Germline V lookup: CDR1 GTSNPN, CDR2 SVGIG (reference sequence). This CDR3 is built from 11 residues. The assay was immunoSEQ multiplex PCR, and TCRdb's table has in-frame clones only and misses some. This table has about 84,000 clones, approximately 80% appearing once. V usage is TRBV30 and J usage is TRBJ2-7, with TRBD2 matching over 7 bases. This sequence was found in an adult with an advanced solid tumor such as melanoma, head and neck, liver or kidney cancer. This specimen was CD4+ or CD8+ T cells sorted from blood, taken in a trial of the OX40 agonist ivuxolimab. CDR3 in DNA: TGTGCCTGGGGGTGGGGAGGGGAGCAGTACTTC. It yields the protein CAWGWGGEQYF. Combining the CDR3 with reference TRBV30 and TRBJ2-7 gives the whole variable domain SQTIHQWPATLVQPVGSPLSLECTVEGTSNPNLYWYRQAAGRGLQLLFYSVGIGQISSEVPQNLSASRPQDRQFILSSKKLLLSDSGFYLCAWGWGGEQYFGPGTRLTVT.